These 8 T cell receptor beta chains originate from one sample sequenced in a study of identical twins (dated by TCRdb to 2016 to 2018). Library construction relied on 5' RACE. Data came from an Illumina HiSeq 2000. Starting from the raw public reads, TCRdb applied fastp trimming at Q25, assembled clones with MiXCR and retained in-frame beta chains. Here each entry gathers all rows of one CDR3 protein and keeps the most common genes and DNA. The sample data list 700,000 to 950,000 distinct CDR3 sequences, and over 9% of these were observed just once. Roughly 1.6% of the sample goes to the ten largest clones. The sample was also reused in another study, on yellow fever vaccine responses in identical twins.

The sequenced material came from PBMCs. These TCRs come from a woman younger than 30 in good health.

The chain has TRBV7-6 and TRBJ2-2, with TRBD2 identical over 13 bases. CDR1 is SGHVS and CDR2 is FNYEAQ in the germline V gene. The CDR3 is 15 amino acids. Trimming cost V 5 bases and J 4 bases; bases outside gene matches: 1. In DNA, the CDR3 is TGTGCCAGCAGCGGACTAGCGGGAGTCACCGGGGAGCTGTTTTTT. Residues: CASSGLAGVTGELFF.

The chain is built from TRBV11-2 and TRBJ2-2, with D possibly TRBD1 on 5 matching bases. V shed 2 bases and J shed 7 bases, with 14 bases lying between them. Germline assignment: CDR1 SGHAT and CDR2 FQNNGV. The CDR3 runs 15 residues. The CDR3: CASSLRLQGGGELFF. DNA for the CDR3: TGTGCCAGCAGCTTAAGGTTGCAGGGCGGCGGGGAGCTGTTTTTT.

This clonotype has ten or more counts. V and J are TRBV4-1 and TRBJ2-3; 13 bases line up with TRBD2. The CDR3 runs 16 residues. Germline V gene sequence: CDR1 MGHRA, CDR2 YSYEKL. Losses at the gene ends were 4 bases for V and 5 bases for J; bases not matched to a gene: 6. Here the CDR3 DNA reads TGCGCCAGCAGCCTAGGACGGACTAGCGGGGGAGATACGCAGTATTTT. Translating it yields CASSLGRTSGGDTQYF.

Ten or more counts support this clonotype. This chain joins TRBV28 and TRBJ2-7; 7 bases are a match to TRBD2. From germline, CDR1 is MDHEN and CDR2 SYDVKM. The J segment lost 6 bases and the V segment lost 7 bases, leaving 12 bases of the junction unmatched. The CDR3 contains 14 residues. The CDR3 bases are TGTGCCAGCAACCCTGGCGGGAGAATTAGCGAGCAGTACTTC. Protein: CASNPGGRISEQYF.

The chain couples TRBV3-1 to TRBJ2-6; D is ambiguous. CDR1 is LGHDT, CDR2 YNNKEL, per germline (reference sequence). This CDR3 has 16 residues. Deletions cut 0 bases from V and 2 bases from J, with 8 bases between. The CDR3 region is CASSQDWSAGANVLTF. In nucleotides, the CDR3 is TGTGCCAGCAGCCAAGACTGGTCAGCTGGGGCCAACGTCCTGACTTTC.

The CDR3 bases are TGTGCCAGCAGACTTAACAGCTACAATGAGCAGTTCTTC. It codes for CASRLNSYNEQFF. This chain uses TRBV27 with TRBJ2-1; D gene ambiguous. The CDR3 totals 13 residues. CDR1 is MNHEY and CDR2 is SMNVEV in the germline V gene (reference sequence). Trimming shortened V by 6 bases and J by 3 bases, and 9 bases separated the two germline ends.

The chain recombines TRBV12-3 or TRBV12-4 with TRBJ2-3, with D perhaps TRBD2 (5 bases). The V end was cut by 10 bases, the J end by 0 bases, with 26 bases between. CDR3 length: 18 residues. The CDR3: CAIRYGKLGKTSTDTQYF. In DNA form, the CDR3 reads TGTGCCATCAGATACGGGAAGCTCGGGAAGACTAGCACAGATACGCAGTATTTT.

This clonotype was seen ten or more times. The V gene is TRBV12-3 or TRBV12-4, the J gene TRBJ2-3; 11 bases map to TRBD2. The length of the CDR3 is 16 residues. The ends lost 3 bases at V and 4 bases at J; junction bases unmatched: 6. Here the CDR3 DNA reads TGTGCCAGCAGTTTTCTAGCGGGGGGTTCGTCAGATACGCAGTATTTT. This sequence encodes CASSFLAGGSSDTQYF.